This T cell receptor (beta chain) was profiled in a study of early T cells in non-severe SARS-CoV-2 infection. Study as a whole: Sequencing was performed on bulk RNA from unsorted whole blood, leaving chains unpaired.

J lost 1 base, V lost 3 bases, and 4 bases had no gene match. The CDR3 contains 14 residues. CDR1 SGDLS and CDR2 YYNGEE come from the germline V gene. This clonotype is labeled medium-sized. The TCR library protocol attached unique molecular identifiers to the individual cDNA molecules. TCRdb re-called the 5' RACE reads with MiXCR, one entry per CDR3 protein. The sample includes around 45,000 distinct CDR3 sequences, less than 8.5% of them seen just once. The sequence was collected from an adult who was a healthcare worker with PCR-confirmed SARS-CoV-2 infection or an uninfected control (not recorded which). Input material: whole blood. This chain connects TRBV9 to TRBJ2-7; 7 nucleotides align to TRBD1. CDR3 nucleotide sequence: TGTGCCAGCAGCGCAGGGGACAGTTCCTACGAGCAGTACTTC. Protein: CASSAGDSSYEQYF.